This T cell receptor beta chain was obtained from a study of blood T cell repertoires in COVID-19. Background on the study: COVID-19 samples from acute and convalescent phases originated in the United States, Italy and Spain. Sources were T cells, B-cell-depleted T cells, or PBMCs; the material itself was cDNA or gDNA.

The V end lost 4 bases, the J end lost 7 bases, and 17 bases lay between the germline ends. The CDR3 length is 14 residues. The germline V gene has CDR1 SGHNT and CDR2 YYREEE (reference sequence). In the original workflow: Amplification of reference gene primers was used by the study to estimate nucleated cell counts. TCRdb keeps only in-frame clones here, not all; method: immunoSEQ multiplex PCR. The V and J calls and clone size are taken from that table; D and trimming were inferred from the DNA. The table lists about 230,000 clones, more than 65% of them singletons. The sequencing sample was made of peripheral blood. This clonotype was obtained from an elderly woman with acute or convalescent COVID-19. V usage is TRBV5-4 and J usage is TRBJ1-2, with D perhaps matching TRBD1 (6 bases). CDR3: CASSILQGFGGYTF. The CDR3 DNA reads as TGTGCCAGCAGCATTCTACAGGGCTTCGGTGGCTACACCTTC.